Following are 4 T cell receptor beta chains from one sample sequenced in a study of T cells in Graves' hyperthyroidism and ophthalmopathy. RNA transcripts served as the template for amplifying TCR beta CDR3 regions. A first-round RT-PCR of the TCR CDR3 used the HTBI primer set. TCRdb used MiXCR to reprocess the multiplex PCR reads, holding one entry per CDR3 protein. The sample has some 400,000 distinct CDR3 sequences, about 13% seen once. Source material: blood. These receptors were taken from a man between 25 and 39 years old with Graves' hyperthyroidism that later progressed to Graves' ophthalmopathy.

The chain uses TRBV27 and TRBJ1-1; 9 bases match TRBD1. Germline V gene lookup returns CDR1 MNHEY and CDR2 SMNVEV (reference sequence). The CDR3 runs 13 residues. V gave up 8 bases and J gave up 4 bases; unmatched junction bases: 5. The CDR3 DNA is TGTGCCAGCGGACAGGGGATTGGCACTGAAGCTTTCTTT. Translating gives CASGQGIGTEAFF.

This clonotype was seen more than once but under ten times. This chain links TRBV20-1 with TRBJ1-3; D ambiguous. CDR3 length equals 15 residues. The germline V and J ends were trimmed by 5 bases and 0 bases, with 14 bases remaining between them. Germline loops: CDR1 DFQATT, CDR2 SNEGSKA (reference sequence). The CDR3: CSAASSLGSGNTIYF. CDR3 bases: TGCAGTGCTGCCTCATCATTGGGCTCTGGAAACACCATATATTTT.

This clonotype occurred a few times. This chain connects TRBV4-1 to TRBJ1-3, with D possibly TRBD1 on 5 matching bases. Trimming pared 3 bases from V and 1 base from J, leaving 16 bases between. Germline CDR1 MGHRA, CDR2 YSYEKL. This CDR3 region has 17 residues. CDR3 region: CASSQMEGAHSGNTIYF. CDR3 coding DNA: TGCGCCAGCAGCCAGATGGAAGGGGCACATTCTGGAAACACCATATATTTT.

This clonotype has at least ten counts. The chain is built from TRBV2 and TRBJ1-6; 9 nucleotides align to TRBD1. Looked up from germline, CDR1 is SNHLY and CDR2 is FYNNEI. The CDR3 contains 15 residues. The V segment lost 3 bases and the J segment 9 bases; nucleotides outside the gene matches: 6. The CDR3 loop reads CASSDLGTGSSPLHF. The CDR3 DNA reads as TGTGCCAGCAGTGATCTCGGGACAGGGTCTTCACCCCTCCACTTT.